This TCR beta chain was retrieved from a study of post-analysis software for immune sequencing data. The study, taken as a whole, reports: Those samples that were prepared in the same batch co-clustered strongly by F measure. Relative to controls, patients had a few TRBV segments at higher frequency, with TRBV5-6, TRBV5-1 and TRBV20-1 among these.

TCR beta cDNA libraries had unique molecular identifiers. The authors obtained roughly 0.5 million cDNA molecules from about 0.94 to 9.7 million T cells. TCRdb reanalysed the PCR reads using MiXCR and keeps one entry per CDR3 protein. The sample carries under 900,000 distinct CDR3 sequences, roughly 50% recorded once. The CDR3 loop spans 13 amino acids. The V and J ends lost 4 bases and 6 bases, in that order; junction bases with no gene match: 5. CDR1 is MNHEY and CDR2 is SVGAGI in the germline V gene. Concerning this clonotype itself: The antigen is undetermined.

The clonotype comes from a girl aged 10 to 17 with multiple sclerosis. The J gene is TRBJ1-2, the V gene TRBV6-5, with 7 nucleotides matching TRBD1. The specimen was blood. This CDR3 is CASSFSTGNGYTF. The CDR3 bases are TGTGCCAGCAGTTTTTCGACAGGGAATGGCTACACCTTC.